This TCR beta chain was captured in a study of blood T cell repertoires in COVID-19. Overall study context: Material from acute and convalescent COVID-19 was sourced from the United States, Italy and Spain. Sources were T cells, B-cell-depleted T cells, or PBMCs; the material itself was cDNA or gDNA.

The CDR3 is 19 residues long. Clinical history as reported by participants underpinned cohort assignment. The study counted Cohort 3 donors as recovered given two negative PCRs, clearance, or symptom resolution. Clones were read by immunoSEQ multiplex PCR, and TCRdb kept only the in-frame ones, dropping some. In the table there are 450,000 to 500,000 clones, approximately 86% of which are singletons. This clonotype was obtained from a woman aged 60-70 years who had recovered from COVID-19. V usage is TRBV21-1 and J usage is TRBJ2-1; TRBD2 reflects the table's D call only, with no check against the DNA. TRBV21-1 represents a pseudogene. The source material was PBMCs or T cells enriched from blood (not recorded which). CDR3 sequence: CASSFKGPTSGGARNEQFF. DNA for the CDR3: TGTGCCAGCAGCTTTAAAGGTCCGACTAGCGGGGGGGCCCGAAATGAGCAGTTCTTC.